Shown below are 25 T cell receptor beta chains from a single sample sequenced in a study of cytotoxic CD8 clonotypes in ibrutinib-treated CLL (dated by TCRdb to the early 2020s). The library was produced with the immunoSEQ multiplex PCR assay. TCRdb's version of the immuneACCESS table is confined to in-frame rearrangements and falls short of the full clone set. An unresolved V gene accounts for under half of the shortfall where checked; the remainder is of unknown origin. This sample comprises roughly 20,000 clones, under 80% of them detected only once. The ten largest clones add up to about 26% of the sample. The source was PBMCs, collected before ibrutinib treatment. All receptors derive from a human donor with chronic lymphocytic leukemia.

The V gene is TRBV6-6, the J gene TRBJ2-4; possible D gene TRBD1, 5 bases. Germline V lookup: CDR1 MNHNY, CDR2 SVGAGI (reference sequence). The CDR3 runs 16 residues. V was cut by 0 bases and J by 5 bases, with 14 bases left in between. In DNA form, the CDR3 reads TGTGCCAGCAGTTACTCCAGGGCCCCGAGCCAAAACATTCAGTACTTC. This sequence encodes CASSYSRAPSQNIQYF.

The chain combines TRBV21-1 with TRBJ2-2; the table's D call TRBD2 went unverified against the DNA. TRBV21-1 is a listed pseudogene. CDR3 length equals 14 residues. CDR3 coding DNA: TGTGCCAGCAGCAAAGTCCGGGGTACCGGGGAGCTGTTTTTT. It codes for CASSKVRGTGELFF.

CDR3 protein: CASSEAHLRVPQYF. The CDR3 nucleotides are TGTGCCAGCAGTGAAGCGCATTTGAGGGTTCCGCAGTATTTT. The rearrangement joins TRBV6-1 to TRBJ2-3; tentatively, D is TRBD2 (5 bases). Germline loops: CDR1 MNHNS, CDR2 SASEGT. This CDR3 is built from 14 residues. With 0 bases removed from V and 10 bases from J, the gap between germline ends came to 14 bases.

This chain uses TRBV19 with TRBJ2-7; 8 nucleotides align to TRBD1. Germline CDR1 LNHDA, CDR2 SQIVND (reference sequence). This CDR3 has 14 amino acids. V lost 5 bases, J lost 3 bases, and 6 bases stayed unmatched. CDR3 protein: CASSPRTGNYEQYF. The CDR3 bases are TGTGCCAGTAGTCCTCGGACAGGGAACTACGAGCAGTACTTC.

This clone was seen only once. As DNA, the CDR3 is TGTGCCAGCAGCACCGGGACTACCAAGTATTTT. It translates to CASSTGTTKYF. The rearrangement links TRBV2 to TRBJ2-3; 7 nucleotides match TRBD2. The CDR3 is 11 amino acids. CDR1 and CDR2 (germline): SNHLY, FYNNEI. The V and J ends lost 6 bases and 13 bases, in that order; junction bases with no gene match: 7.

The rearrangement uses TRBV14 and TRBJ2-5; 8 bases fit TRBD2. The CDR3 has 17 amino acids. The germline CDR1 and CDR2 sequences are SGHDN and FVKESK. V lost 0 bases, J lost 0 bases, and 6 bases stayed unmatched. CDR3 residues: CASSQEYLLADQETQYF. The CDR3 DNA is TGTGCCAGCAGCCAAGAATACCTACTAGCGGACCAAGAGACCCAGTACTTC.

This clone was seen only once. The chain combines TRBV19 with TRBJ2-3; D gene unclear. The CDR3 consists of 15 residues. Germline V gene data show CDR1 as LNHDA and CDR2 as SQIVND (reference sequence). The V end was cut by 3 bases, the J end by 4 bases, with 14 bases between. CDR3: CASSIQFAASDTQYF. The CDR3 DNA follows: TGTGCCAGTAGTATTCAATTTGCAGCCTCAGATACGCAGTATTTT.

The CDR3 DNA is TGTGCCAGCAGCCAAGATGAGTTAAGTTTTGTAACCTACGAGCAGTACTTC. Amino acids: CASSQDELSFVTYEQYF. V is TRBV4-2 and J is TRBJ2-7; D is unresolved. CDR1 LGHNA and CDR2 YNFKEQ come from the germline V gene. This CDR3 has 17 residues. Between the trimmed V and J ends, which lost 0 bases and 2 bases, there was a span of 17 bases.

This chain's CDR3 is CASSYGTPPSTDTQYF. The CDR3 bases are TGTGCCAGCAGCTACGGGACACCGCCTAGCACAGATACGCAGTATTTT. The chain recombines TRBV4-2 with TRBJ2-3; possibly TRBD1 for D (6 bases). The V gene lost 5 bases and the J gene lost 0 bases, with 15 bases spanning the gap. The CDR3 has 16 amino acids. Per germline, CDR1 LGHNA and CDR2 YNFKEQ.

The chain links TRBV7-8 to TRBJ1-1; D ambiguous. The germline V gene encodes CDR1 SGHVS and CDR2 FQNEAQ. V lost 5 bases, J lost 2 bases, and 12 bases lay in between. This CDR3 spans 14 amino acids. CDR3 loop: CASSLRSKNTEAFF. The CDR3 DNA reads TGTGCCAGCAGCCTGCGGTCGAAAAACACTGAAGCTTTCTTT. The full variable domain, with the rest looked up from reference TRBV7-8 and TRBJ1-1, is GAGVSQSPRYKVAKRGQDVALRCDPISGHVSLFWYQQALGQGPEFLTYFQNEAQLDKSGLPSDRFFAERPEGSVSTLKIQRTQQEDSAVYLCASSLRSKNTEAFFGQGTRLTVV.

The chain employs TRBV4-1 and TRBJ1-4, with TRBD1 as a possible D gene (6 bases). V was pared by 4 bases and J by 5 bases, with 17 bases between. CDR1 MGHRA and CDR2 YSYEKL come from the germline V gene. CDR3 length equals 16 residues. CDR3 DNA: TGCGCCAGCAGCCCATCTATGGGGGCCTTCAATGAAAAACTGTTTTTT. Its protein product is CASSPSMGAFNEKLFF.

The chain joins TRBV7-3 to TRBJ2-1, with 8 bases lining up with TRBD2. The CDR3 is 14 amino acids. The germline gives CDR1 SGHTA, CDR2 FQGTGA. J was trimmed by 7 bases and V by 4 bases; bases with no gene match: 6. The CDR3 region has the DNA TGTGCCAGCAGCTCATTTAGCGGGAAAAATGAGCAGTTCTTC. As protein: CASSSFSGKNEQFF. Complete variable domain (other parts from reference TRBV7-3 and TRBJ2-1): GAGVSQTPSNKVTEKGKYVELRCDPISGHTALYWYRQSLGQGPEFLIYFQGTGAADDSGLPNDRFFAVRPEGSVSTLKIQRTERGDSAVYLCASSSFSGKNEQFFGPGTRLTVL.

CDR3 protein: CASSPGHSTDTQYF. The DNA for the CDR3 is TGTGCCAGCAGCCCGGGACATAGCACAGATACGCAGTATTTT. This sequence joins TRBV11-1 and TRBJ2-3, with D perhaps matching TRBD1 (6 bases). CDR3 length equals 14 residues. Germline CDR1 and CDR2: SGHAT and FQDESV (reference sequence). Trimming took off 5 bases at V and 0 bases at J, with 9 bases between the two ends.

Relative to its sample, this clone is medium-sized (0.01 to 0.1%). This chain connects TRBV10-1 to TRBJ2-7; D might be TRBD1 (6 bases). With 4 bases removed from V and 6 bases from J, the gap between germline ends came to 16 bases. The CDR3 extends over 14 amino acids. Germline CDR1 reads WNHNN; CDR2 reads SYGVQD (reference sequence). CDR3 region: CASSVNRVASEQYF. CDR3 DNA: TGCGCCAGCAGTGTCAACAGGGTCGCGAGCGAGCAGTACTTC.

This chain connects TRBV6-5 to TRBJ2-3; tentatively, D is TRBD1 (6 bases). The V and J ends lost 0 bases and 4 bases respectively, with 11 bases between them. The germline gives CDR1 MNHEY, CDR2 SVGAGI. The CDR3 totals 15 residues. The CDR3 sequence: CASSYSAAGADTQYF. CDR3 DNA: TGTGCCAGCAGTTACTCAGCCGCAGGGGCAGATACGCAGTATTTT.

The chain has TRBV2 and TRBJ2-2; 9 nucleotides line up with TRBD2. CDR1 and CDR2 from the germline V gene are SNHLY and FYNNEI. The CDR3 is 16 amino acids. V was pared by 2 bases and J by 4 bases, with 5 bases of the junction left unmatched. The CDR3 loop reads CASSERAGGGTGELFF. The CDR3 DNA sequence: TGTGCCAGCAGTGAACGGGCGGGAGGGGGCACCGGGGAGCTGTTTTTT.

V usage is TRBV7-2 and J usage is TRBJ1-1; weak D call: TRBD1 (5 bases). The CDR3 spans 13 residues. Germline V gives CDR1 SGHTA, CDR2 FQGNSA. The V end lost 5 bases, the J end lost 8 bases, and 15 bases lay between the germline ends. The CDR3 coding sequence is TGTGCCAGCAGCCCTAGACTGGGGGAAGAAGCTTTCTTT. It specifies CASSPRLGEEAFF.

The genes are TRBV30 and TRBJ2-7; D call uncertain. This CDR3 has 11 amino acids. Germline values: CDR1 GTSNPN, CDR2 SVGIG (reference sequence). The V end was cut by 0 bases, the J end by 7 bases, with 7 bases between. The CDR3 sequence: CAWSVDWEQYF. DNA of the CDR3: TGTGCCTGGAGTGTCGACTGGGAGCAGTACTTC.

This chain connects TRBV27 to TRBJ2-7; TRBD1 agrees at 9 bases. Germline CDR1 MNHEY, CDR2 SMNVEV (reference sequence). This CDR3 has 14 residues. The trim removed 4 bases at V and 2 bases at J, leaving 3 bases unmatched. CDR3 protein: CASSSWDRAYEQYF. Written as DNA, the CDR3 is TGTGCCAGCAGTTCGTGGGACAGGGCCTACGAGCAGTACTTC.

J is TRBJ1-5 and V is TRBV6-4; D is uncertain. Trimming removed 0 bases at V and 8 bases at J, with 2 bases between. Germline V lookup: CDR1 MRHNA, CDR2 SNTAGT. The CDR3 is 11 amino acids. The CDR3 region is CASSDSKPQHF. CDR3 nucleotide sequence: TGTGCCAGCAGTGACTCAAAGCCCCAGCATTTT.

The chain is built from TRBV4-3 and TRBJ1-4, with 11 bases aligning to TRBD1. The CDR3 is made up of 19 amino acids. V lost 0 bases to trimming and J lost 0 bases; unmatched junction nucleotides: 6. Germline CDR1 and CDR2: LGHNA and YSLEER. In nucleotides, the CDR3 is TGCGCCAGCAGCCAAGATCGAAGGACAGGGGGCGCAACTAATGAAAAACTGTTTTTT. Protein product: CASSQDRRTGGATNEKLFF.

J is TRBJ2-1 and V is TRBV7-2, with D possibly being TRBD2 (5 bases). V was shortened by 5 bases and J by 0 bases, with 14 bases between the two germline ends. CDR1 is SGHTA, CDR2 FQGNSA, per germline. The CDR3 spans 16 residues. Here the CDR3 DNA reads TGTGCCAGCAGCCGCGCAGCTGGAGGCTCCTACAATGAGCAGTTCTTC. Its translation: CASSRAAGGSYNEQFF.

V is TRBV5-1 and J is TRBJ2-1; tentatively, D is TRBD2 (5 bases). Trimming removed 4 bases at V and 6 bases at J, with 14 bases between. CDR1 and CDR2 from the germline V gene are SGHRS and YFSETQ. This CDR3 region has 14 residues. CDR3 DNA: TGCGCCAGCAGCCCGGGATCTCTAGTCAATGAGCAGTTCTTC. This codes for CASSPGSLVNEQFF.

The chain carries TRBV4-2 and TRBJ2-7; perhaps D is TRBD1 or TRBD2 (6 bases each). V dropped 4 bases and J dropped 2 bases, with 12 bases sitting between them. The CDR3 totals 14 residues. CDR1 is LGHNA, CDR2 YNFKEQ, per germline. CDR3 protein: CASSPQEGAYEQYF. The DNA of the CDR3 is TGTGCCAGCAGCCCCCAGGAGGGGGCCTACGAGCAGTACTTC.

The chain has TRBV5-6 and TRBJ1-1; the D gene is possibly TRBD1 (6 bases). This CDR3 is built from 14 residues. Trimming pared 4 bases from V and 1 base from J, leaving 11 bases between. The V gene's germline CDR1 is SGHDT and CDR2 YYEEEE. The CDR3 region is CASSLGTKNTEAFF. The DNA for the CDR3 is TGTGCCAGCAGCCTCGGGACAAAGAACACTGAAGCTTTCTTT.